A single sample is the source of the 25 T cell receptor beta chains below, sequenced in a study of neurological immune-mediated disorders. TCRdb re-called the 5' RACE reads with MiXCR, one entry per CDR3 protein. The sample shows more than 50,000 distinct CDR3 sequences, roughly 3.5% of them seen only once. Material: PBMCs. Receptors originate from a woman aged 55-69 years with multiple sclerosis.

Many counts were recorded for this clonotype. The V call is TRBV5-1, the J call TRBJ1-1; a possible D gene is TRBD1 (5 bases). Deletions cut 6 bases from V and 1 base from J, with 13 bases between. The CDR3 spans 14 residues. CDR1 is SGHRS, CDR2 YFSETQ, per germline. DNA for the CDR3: TGCGCCAGCACTCTCATGCAGGGGAACACTGAAGCTTTCTTT. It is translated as CASTLMQGNTEAFF.

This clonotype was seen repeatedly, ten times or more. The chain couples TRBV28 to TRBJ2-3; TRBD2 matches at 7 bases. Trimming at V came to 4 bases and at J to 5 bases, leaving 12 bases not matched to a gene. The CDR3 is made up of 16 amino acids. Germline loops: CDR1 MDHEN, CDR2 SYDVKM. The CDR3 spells CASSSIGGGIIDTQYF. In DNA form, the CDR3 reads TGTGCCAGCAGTTCAATAGGCGGGGGTATAATAGATACGCAGTATTTT.

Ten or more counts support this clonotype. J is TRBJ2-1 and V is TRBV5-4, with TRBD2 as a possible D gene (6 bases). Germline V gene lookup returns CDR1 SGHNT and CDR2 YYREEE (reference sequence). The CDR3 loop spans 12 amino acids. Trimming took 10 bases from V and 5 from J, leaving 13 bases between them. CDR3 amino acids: CAAGPLNNEQFF. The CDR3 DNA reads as TGTGCCGCGGGACCCCTGAACAATGAGCAGTTCTTC.

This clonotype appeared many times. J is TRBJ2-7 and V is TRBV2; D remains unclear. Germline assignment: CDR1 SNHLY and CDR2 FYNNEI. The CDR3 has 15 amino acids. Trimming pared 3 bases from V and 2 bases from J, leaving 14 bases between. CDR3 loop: CASSDGPVPPYEQYF. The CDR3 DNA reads TGTGCCAGCAGTGATGGGCCGGTACCCCCCTACGAGCAGTACTTC. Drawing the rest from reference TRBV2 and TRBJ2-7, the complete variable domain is EPEVTQTPSHQVTQMGQEVILRCVPISNHLYFYWYRQILGQKVEFLVSFYNNEISEKSEIFDDQFSVERPDGSNFTLKIRSTKLEDSAMYFCASSDGPVPPYEQYFGPGTRLTVT.

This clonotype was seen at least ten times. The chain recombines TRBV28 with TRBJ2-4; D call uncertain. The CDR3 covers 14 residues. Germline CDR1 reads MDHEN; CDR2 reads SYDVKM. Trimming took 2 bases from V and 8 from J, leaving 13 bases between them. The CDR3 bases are TGTGCCAGCAGTTTAGACCCGGTGAGCCACATTCAGTACTTC. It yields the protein CASSLDPVSHIQYF. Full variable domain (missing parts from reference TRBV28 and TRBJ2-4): DVKVTQSSRYLVKRTGEKVFLECVQDMDHENMFWYRQDPGLGLRLIYFSYDVKMKEKGDIPEGYSVSREKKERFSLILESASTNQTSMYLCASSLDPVSHIQYFGAGTRLSVL.

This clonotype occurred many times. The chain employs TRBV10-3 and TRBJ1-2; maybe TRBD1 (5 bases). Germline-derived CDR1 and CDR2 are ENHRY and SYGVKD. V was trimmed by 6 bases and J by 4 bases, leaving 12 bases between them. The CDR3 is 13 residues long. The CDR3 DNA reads TGTGCCATCAGCGGCGGCGGGGCCTATGGCTACACCTTC. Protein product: CAISGGGAYGYTF.

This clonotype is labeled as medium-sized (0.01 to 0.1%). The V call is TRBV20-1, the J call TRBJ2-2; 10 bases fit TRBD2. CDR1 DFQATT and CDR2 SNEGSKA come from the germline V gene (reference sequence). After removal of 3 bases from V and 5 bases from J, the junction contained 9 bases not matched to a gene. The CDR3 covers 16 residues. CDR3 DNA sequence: TGCAGTGCTAGTAAAATAGCGGGGGGCGATACCGGGGAGCTGTTTTTT. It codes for CSASKIAGGDTGELFF.

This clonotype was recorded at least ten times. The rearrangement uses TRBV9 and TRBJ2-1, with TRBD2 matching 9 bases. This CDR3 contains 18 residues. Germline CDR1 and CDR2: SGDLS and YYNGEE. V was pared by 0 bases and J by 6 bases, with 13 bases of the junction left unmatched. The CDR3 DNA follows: TGTGCCAGCAGCGTAGCCGATCTGAGGAGCGGGAGGTTCAATGAGCAGTTCTTC. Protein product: CASSVADLRSGRFNEQFF.

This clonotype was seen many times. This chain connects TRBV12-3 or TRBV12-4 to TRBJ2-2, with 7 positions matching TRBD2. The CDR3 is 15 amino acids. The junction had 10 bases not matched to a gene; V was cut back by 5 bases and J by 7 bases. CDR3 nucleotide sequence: TGTGCCAGCAGTACATGGGGGGGAGTGATCGGGGAGCTGTTTTTT. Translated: CASSTWGGVIGELFF.

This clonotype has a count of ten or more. CDR3 sequence: CASSPRLAGGKETQYF. CDR3 DNA sequence: TGTGCCAGCAGCCCCCGACTAGCGGGAGGTAAAGAGACCCAGTACTTC. The chain employs TRBV5-4 and TRBJ2-5; 13 positions agree with TRBD2. The CDR3 is made up of 16 amino acids. CDR1 and CDR2 (germline): SGHNT, YYREEE (reference sequence). The J segment lost 3 bases and the V segment lost 4 bases, leaving 6 bases of the junction unmatched.

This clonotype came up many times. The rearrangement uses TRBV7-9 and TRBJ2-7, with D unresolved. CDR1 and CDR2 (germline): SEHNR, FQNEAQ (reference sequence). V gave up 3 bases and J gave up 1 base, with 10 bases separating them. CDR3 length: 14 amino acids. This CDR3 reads CASSFHGRSYEQYF. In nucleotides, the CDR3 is TGTGCCAGCAGCTTTCACGGACGGTCCTACGAGCAGTACTTC.

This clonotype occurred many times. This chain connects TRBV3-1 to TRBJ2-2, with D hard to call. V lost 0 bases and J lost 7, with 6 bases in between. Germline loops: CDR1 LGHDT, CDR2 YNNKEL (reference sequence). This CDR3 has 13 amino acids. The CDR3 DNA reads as TGTGCCAGCAGCCAAGAGAGCCGCGGGGAGCTGTTTTTT. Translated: CASSQESRGELFF.

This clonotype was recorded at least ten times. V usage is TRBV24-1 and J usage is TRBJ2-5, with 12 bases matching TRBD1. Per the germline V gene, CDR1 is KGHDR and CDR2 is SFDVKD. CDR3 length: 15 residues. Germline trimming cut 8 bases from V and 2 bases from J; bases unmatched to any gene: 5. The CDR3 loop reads CATKGTGGQQETQYF. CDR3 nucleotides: TGTGCCACCAAAGGGACAGGGGGCCAACAAGAGACCCAGTACTTC.

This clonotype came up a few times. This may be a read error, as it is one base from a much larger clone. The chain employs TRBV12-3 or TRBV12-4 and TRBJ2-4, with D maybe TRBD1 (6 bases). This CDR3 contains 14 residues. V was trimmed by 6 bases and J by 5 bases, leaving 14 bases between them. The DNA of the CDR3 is TGTGCCAGCAGCGTACGGAAGGGGGAAAACATTCAGTACTTC. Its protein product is CASSVRKGENIQYF.

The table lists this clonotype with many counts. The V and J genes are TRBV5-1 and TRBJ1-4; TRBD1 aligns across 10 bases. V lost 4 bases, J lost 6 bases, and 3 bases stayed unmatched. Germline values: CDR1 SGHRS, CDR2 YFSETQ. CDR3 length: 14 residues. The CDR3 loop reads CASSTGTGDEKLFF. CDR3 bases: TGCGCCAGCAGCACCGGGACAGGGGATGAAAAACTGTTTTTT.

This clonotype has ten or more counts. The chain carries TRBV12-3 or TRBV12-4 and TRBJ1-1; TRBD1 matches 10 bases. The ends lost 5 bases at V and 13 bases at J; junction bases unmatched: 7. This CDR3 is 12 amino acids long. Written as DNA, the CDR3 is TGTGCCAGCAGTCAGGGACAGGGGAAGGTTTTCTTT. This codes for CASSQGQGKVFF.

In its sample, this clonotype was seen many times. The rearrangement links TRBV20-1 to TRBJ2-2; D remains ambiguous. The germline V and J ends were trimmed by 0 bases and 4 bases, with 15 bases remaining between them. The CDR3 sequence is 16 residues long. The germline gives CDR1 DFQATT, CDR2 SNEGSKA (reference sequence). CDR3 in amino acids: CSARDIGNEATGELFF. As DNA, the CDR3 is TGCAGTGCTAGAGATATTGGGAACGAGGCCACCGGGGAGCTGTTTTTT.

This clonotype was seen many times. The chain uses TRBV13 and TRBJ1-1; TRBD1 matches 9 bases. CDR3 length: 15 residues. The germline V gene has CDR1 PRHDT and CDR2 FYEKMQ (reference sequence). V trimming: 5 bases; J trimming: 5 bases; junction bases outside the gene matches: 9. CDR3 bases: TGTGCCAGCAGCCCACCAGACAGGGGGTCGACTGAAGCTTTCTTT. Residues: CASSPPDRGSTEAFF.

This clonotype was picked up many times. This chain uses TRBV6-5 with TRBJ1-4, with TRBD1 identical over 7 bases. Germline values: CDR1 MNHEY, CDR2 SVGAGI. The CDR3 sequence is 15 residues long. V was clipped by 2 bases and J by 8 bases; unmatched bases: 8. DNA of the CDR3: TGTGCCAGCAGTTACAACCGGGACAGTGGAGAAAAACTGTTTTTT. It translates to CASSYNRDSGEKLFF.

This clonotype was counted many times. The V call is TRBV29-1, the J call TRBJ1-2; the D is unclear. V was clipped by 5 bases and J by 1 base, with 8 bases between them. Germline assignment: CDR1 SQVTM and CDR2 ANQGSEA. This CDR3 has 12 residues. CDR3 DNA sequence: TGCAGCGTTTCGGACCTTAACTATGGCTACACCTTC. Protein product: CSVSDLNYGYTF.

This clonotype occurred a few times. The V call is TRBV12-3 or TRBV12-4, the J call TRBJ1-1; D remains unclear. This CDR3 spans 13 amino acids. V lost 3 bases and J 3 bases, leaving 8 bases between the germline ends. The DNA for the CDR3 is TGTGCCAGCAGTTTGAGGGCAGACACTGAAGCTTTCTTT. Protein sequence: CASSLRADTEAFF.

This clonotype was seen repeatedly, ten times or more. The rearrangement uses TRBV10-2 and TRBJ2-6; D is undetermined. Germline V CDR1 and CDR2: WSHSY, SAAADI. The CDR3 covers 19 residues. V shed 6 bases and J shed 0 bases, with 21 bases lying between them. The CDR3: CASRAGSQDRRSGANVLTF. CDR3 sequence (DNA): TGCGCCAGCAGAGCCGGATCCCAGGACCGACGCTCTGGGGCCAACGTCCTGACTTTC.

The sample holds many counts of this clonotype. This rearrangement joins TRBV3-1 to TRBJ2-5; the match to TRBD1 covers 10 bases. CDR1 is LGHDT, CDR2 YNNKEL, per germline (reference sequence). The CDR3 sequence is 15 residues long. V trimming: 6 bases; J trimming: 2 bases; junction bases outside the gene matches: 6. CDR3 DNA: TGTGCCAGCAGTTACAGGACAGGGGGACAAGAGACCCAGTACTTC. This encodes CASSYRTGGQETQYF.

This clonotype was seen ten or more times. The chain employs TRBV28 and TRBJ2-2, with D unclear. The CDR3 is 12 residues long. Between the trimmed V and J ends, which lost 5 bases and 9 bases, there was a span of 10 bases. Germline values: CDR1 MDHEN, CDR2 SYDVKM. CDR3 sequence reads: CASSLIARELFF. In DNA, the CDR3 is TGTGCCAGCAGTCTCATAGCTAGGGAGCTGTTTTTT.

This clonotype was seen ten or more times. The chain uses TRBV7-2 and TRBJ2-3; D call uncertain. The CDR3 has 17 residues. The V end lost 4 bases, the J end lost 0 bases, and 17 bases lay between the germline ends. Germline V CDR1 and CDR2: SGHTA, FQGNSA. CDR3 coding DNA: TGTGCCAGCAGCTACAATTTATTGCGAGCCAGCACAGATACGCAGTATTTT. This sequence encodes CASSYNLLRASTDTQYF.